The subject of this entry is one TCR beta chain. Its cognate antigen is unknown. A marrow graft followed busulfan-fludarabine conditioning, with cyclophosphamide on days +3 and +4. These data originate in a study of T cells after posttransplantation cyclophosphamide. Repertoires were generated with immunoSEQ multiplex PCR, while TCRdb's copy carries only in-frame clones and drops some. The table has under 7,000 clones, about 92% seen once. General study findings and limits: Recipient CMV seropositivity and CMV reactivation strongly tracked TRB clonality.

V was clipped by 0 bases and J by 8 bases, with 13 bases between them. The CDR3 contains 14 residues. Looked up from germline, CDR1 is MNHEY and CDR2 is SVGAGI. The material sequenced was PBMCs, taken approximately 1,500 days after allogeneic stem cell transplant with posttransplant cyclophosphamide. The chain carries TRBV6-5 and TRBJ1-2, with D possibly being TRBD1 (5 bases). This sequence was found in a female patient aged 50-65 years who received an allogeneic stem cell transplant from a related donor, was CMV-positive, and had no GVHD. T cells may partly derive from the graft donor. CDR3 in amino acids: CASSYSRVAGGYTF. The CDR3, as DNA: TGTGCCAGCAGTTACTCCAGGGTGGCGGGAGGCTACACCTTC.